One and the same sample provided the 10 T cell receptor beta chains below, sequenced in a study of cytomegalovirus exposure and HLA in healthy donors. The assay was immunoSEQ multiplex PCR, and TCRdb's table has in-frame clones only and misses some. The sample carries about 260,000 clones, less than 95% recorded once. The sample taken for sequencing was PBMCs. The receptors stem from a woman in her 30s in good health and CMV-seronegative.

To note about this clone: Sequence at one end of the junction differs from germline and may be a read error. The rearrangement joins TRBV27 to TRBJ2-3, with D unclear. CDR1 MNHEY and CDR2 SMNVEV come from the germline V gene (reference sequence). The CDR3 runs to 13 residues. This CDR3 is CASSLSAQLAQYF. The CDR3 bases are TGTGCCAGCAGCTTATCTGCCCAACTGGCGCAGTATTTT.

This chain uses TRBV6-5 with TRBJ2-3; D gene uncertain. Germline V gives CDR1 MNHEY, CDR2 SVGAGI. This CDR3 has 13 residues. Trimming shortened V by 5 bases and J by 0 bases, and 6 bases separated the two germline ends. The CDR3 region has the DNA TGTGCCAGCAGTCGAGGTAGCACAGATACGCAGTATTTT. This encodes CASSRGSTDTQYF.

The gene calls are TRBV7-8 and TRBJ2-1; D remains unclear. The CDR3 contains 16 residues. The V and J ends lost 1 base and 0 bases respectively, with 10 bases between them. Germline CDR1 and CDR2: SGHVS and FQNEAQ. DNA of the CDR3: TGTGCCAGCAGCTTAGTGGTGCTGAGCTCCTACAATGAGCAGTTCTTC. It translates to CASSLVVLSSYNEQFF.

This clone was seen once. The rearrangement joins TRBV9 to TRBJ2-7; D is ambiguous. This CDR3 spans 14 amino acids. V lost 0 bases to trimming and J lost 0 bases, with 7 bases between them. From germline, CDR1 is SGDLS and CDR2 YYNGEE. CDR3 amino acids: CASSVAVSSYEQYF. The CDR3, as DNA: TGTGCCAGCAGCGTAGCAGTTAGCTCCTACGAGCAGTACTTC.

The chain uses TRBV5-6 and TRBJ2-7; D is ambiguous. Trimming removed 3 bases at V and 7 bases at J, with 14 bases between. Germline assignment: CDR1 SGHDT and CDR2 YYEEEE. The CDR3 spans 13 residues. The CDR3 is CASSSRWGGEQYF. CDR3 nucleotide sequence: TGTGCCAGCAGCTCCAGATGGGGTGGGGAGCAGTACTTC.

The chain is built from TRBV15 and TRBJ1-5; 10 bases map to TRBD1. The CDR3 runs to 18 residues. The trim removed 1 base at V and 3 bases at J, leaving 9 bases unmatched. In germline, CDR1 is LNHNV, CDR2 YYDKDF (reference sequence). Here the CDR3 DNA reads TGTGCCACCAGCAGAGGATCCCGGGACAGGGGTCACAATCAGCCCCAGCATTTT. It encodes CATSRGSRDRGHNQPQHF.

On this clone itself: In the same sample, other DNA sequences code for this CDR3. This rearrangement joins TRBV5-4 to TRBJ2-7; weak D call: TRBD2 (6 bases). Germline loops: CDR1 SGHNT, CDR2 YYREEE (reference sequence). V dropped 3 bases and J dropped 3 bases, with 10 bases sitting between them. The CDR3 covers 13 residues. CDR3 bases: TGTGCCAGCAGCTCCGGACTAAGCTACGAGCAGTACTTC. Translating it yields CASSSGLSYEQYF.

The chain carries TRBV4-3 and TRBJ1-1, with D possibly TRBD1 on 5 matching bases. The germline V and J ends were trimmed by 2 bases and 0 bases, with 10 bases remaining between them. The CDR3 totals 15 residues. Germline lookup yields CDR1 LGHNA and CDR2 YSLEER. This CDR3 reads CASSQSGHLNTEAFF. Written as DNA, the CDR3 is TGCGCCAGCAGCCAATCGGGGCACTTGAACACTGAAGCTTTCTTT.

The V call is TRBV19, the J call TRBJ2-6; weak D call: TRBD1 (6 bases). The V gene's germline CDR1 is LNHDA and CDR2 SQIVND (reference sequence). V shed 2 bases and J shed 0 bases, with 14 bases lying between them. There are 18 residues in the CDR3. The CDR3 sequence is CASSINMGQTSGANVLTF. In DNA form, the CDR3 reads TGTGCCAGTAGTATAAATATGGGACAAACCTCTGGGGCCAACGTCCTGACTTTC.

The J gene is TRBJ2-1, the V gene TRBV28, with D unclear. The CDR3 extends over 11 amino acids. Germline assignment: CDR1 MDHEN and CDR2 SYDVKM. V was shortened by 5 bases and J by 12 bases, with 11 bases between the two germline ends. The CDR3, as DNA: TGTGCCAGCAGTACTGCTAGGGTGCAGTTCTTC. It translates to CASSTARVQFF.